Sequencing of this T cell receptor (beta chain) was carried out in a study of T cells after yellow fever vaccination. Across the study: The fractions with low cell numbers were processed using SMART-Seq v4 Ultra Low Input.

The study's findings and limits: Clonotypes found in both CD4 and CD8 compartments made up a small share.

The CDR3 has 15 amino acids. Germline values: CDR1 LNHNV, CDR2 YYDKDF (reference sequence). The germline V and J ends were trimmed by 5 bases and 1 base, with 13 bases remaining between them. The study made its TCR cDNA through 5'RACE template switching. That step introduced a universal primer site along with UMIs. From the 5' RACE reads, TCRdb called clonotypes with MiXCR, one entry per CDR3 protein. Among 500,000 to 650,000 distinct CDR3 sequences listed, more than 9% were seen once. On this clonotype: Antigen: not known.

Material: PBMCs, obtained on the day of the yellow fever booster vaccination. This sequence was found in a man between 25 and 39 years old who received the YFV17D yellow fever vaccine. The J gene is TRBJ2-3, the V gene TRBV15; D remains ambiguous. This CDR3 is CATSGSGRGTDTQYF. The CDR3, as DNA: TGTGCCACCAGCGGCAGTGGGCGCGGCACAGATACGCAGTATTTT.